The rows below give T cell receptor beta chains drawn from one sample of a study of Ad26.COV2.S vaccination and SARS-CoV-2 variants. The method was immunoSEQ multiplex PCR; TCRdb's version includes in-frame clones alone and lacks a portion of them. The repertoire includes over 250,000 clones, approximately 87% of them detected once, and 3% to 4% sits in the top ten. This specimen consisted of peripheral blood, obtained in a trial of Ad26.COV2.S vaccine versus placebo. The receptors were sampled from a person aged 18-60 years who received the Ad26.COV2.S COVID-19 vaccine or a placebo. Each CDR3 is given with its conserved first and last residue. Each record gives: clone size, J gene, V gene, D gene, CDR3 protein, CDR3 DNA. A D gene is named only where the DNA matches it firmly. Size tells how often a clone was seen (once, few, many) or the class of an expanded clone, and some rows leave it out.

>-|TRBJ1-2|TRBV2|-
CASSGDQISHSYTF
TGTGCCAGCAGTGGGGACCAGATTTCGCATTCCTACACCTTC
>-|TRBJ2-7|TRBV7-2|-
CASSLASPSAMEQYF
TGTGCCAGCAGCTTAGCTTCCCCCAGTGCCATGGAGCAGTACTTC
>few|TRBJ1-1|TRBV5-4|-
CASSPGARGTSEAFF
TGTGCCAGCAGCCCGGGGGCCAGGGGAACATCTGAAGCTTTCTTT
>-|TRBJ1-2|TRBV6-1|-
CASSEIWSGLNYGYTF
TGTGCCAGCAGTGAAATTTGGTCAGGGCTTAATTATGGCTACACCTTC
>-|TRBJ2-3|TRBV6-6|TRBD2
CANGAGGTDTQYF
TGTGCCAATGGGGCGGGGGGAACAGATACGCAGTATTTT
>-|TRBJ2-1|TRBV2|TRBD1
CASGGDNEQFF
TGTGCCTCAGGGGGAGACAATGAGCAGTTCTTC
>-|TRBJ1-1|TRBV6-5|-
CASSYSPGRNTEAFF
TGTGCCAGCAGTTACTCGCCGGGTAGGAACACTGAAGCTTTCTTT
>-|TRBJ2-7|TRBV4-2|-
CASSNPVRESYEQYF
TGTGCCAGCAGCAACCCAGTGAGGGAATCCTACGAGCAGTACTTC
>once|TRBJ2-7|TRBV4-1|-
CASSQDWAGSSYEQYF
TGCGCCAGCAGCCAAGACTGGGCAGGTTCGAGCTACGAGCAGTACTTC
>-|TRBJ2-5|TRBV5-1|-
CASSLMETQYF
TGCGCCAGCAGCTTGATGGAGACCCAGTACTTC
>-|TRBJ1-1|TRBV10-3|-
CAISEGEWVTEAFF
TGTGCCATCAGTGAAGGGGAGTGGGTGACTGAAGCTTTCTTT
>-|TRBJ1-2|TRBV28|-
CASATPSREVGYTF
TGTGCCAGCGCAACCCCCAGCAGGGAAGTTGGCTACACCTTC
>once|TRBJ1-5|TRBV19|TRBD1
CASIPDRGGQPQHF
TGTGCCAGTATACCCGACAGGGGAGGTCAGCCCCAGCATTTT
>-|TRBJ1-2|TRBV27|-
CASSLSPGNYGYTF
TGTGCCAGCAGTTTATCGCCAGGGAACTATGGCTACACCTTC
>-|TRBJ1-2|TRBV29-1|TRBD1
CSVRGAGDPWAYGYTF
TGCAGCGTCAGGGGGGCAGGGGACCCATGGGCCTATGGCTACACCTTC
>-|TRBJ2-7|TRBV2|TRBD2
CASEGTSYEQYF
TGTGCCAGCGAGGGGACTAGCTACGAGCAGTACTTC
>-|TRBJ1-2|TRBV6-5|-
CASSYGGSNYGYTF
TGTGCCAGCAGTTACGGGGGGAGTAACTATGGCTACACCTTC
>-|TRBJ2-1|TRBV3-1/TRBV3-2|-
CASSQGRGLDNEQFF
TGTGCCAGCAGCCAAGGACGGGGTTTGGACAATGAGCAGTTCTTC
>-|TRBJ2-7|TRBV6-4|-
CASSELRGQTSYEQYF
TGTGCCAGCAGTGAACTAAGAGGACAGACGTCCTACGAGCAGTACTTC
>-|TRBJ2-7|TRBV4-3|TRBD2
CASSQDRTSGGDYEQYF
TGCGCCAGCAGCCAAGACAGGACTAGCGGGGGGGACTACGAGCAGTACTTC
>-|TRBJ2-5|TRBV5-1|-
CASRVGGLVTQETQYF
TGCGCCAGCCGCGTGGGCGGTCTAGTAACACAAGAGACCCAGTACTTC
>-|TRBJ1-5|TRBV7-2|-
CASSPDRNQPQHF
TGTGCCAGCAGCCCGGACAGAAATCAGCCCCAGCATTTT
>-|TRBJ2-1|TRBV5-4|-
CATRLGGNEQFF
TGTGCCACCCGCCTCGGCGGCAATGAGCAGTTCTTC
>-|TRBJ2-7|TRBV6-4|TRBD1
CASGTGGSYEQYF
TGTGCCAGTGGGACAGGGGGATCCTACGAGCAGTACTTC
>-|TRBJ1-1|TRBV30|-
CAWSVRQGGTEAFF
TGTGCCTGGAGTGTACGCCAGGGCGGCACTGAAGCTTTCTTT
>-|TRBJ1-2|TRBV7-2|-
CASSLRSAGGYVNYGYTF
TGTGCCAGCAGCTTAAGGTCGGCGGGAGGATACGTGAACTATGGCTACACCTTC
>-|TRBJ2-6|TRBV4-3|-
CASSQDWGAGANVLTF
TGCGCCAGCAGCCAAGATTGGGGGGCTGGGGCCAACGTCCTGACTTTC
>-|TRBJ2-5|TRBV7-8|-
CASSLAGAGETQYF
TGTGCCAGCAGCTTAGCCGGGGCAGGGGAGACCCAGTACTTC
>once|TRBJ2-2|TRBV30|-
CAWSQLASANTGELFF
TGTGCCTGGAGTCAGCTAGCGAGCGCGAACACCGGGGAGCTGTTTTTT
>-|TRBJ2-7|TRBV5-1|TRBD2
CASSGTAGPEQYF
TGCGCCAGCAGTGGTACAGCGGGACCTGAGCAGTACTTC
>once|TRBJ1-1|TRBV5-1|-
CASSLEQRPTEAFF
TGCGCCAGCAGCTTGGAACAGAGACCCACTGAAGCTTTCTTT
>-|TRBJ1-1|TRBV3-1/TRBV3-2|-
CASSQEGVVRAFF
TGTGCCAGCAGCCAAGAGGGGGTAGTGAGAGCTTTCTTT
>-|TRBJ2-1|TRBV18|TRBD1
CASSLGTGQHNEQFF
TGTGCCAGCTCACTCGGGACAGGCCAGCACAATGAGCAGTTCTTC
>-|TRBJ2-2|TRBV9|TRBD2
CASSVVSGGALITGELFF
TGTGCCAGCAGCGTAGTTAGCGGGGGGGCCCTGATCACCGGGGAGCTGTTTTTT
>-|TRBJ2-1|TRBV19|-
CASSIVGVYNEQFF
TGTGCCAGTAGTATAGTAGGTGTCTACAATGAGCAGTTCTTC
>-|TRBJ2-1|TRBV3-1/TRBV3-2|TRBD1
CASSQAFGTGNNEQFF
TGTGCCAGCAGCCAAGCTTTTGGGACAGGGAACAATGAGCAGTTCTTC
>-|TRBJ1-2|TRBV2|-
CASSEGGDDYGYTF
TGTGCCAGCAGTGAAGGCGGGGACGACTATGGCTACACCTTC
>once|TRBJ1-1|TRBV11-2|-
CASSSGYSNTEAFF
TGTGCCAGCAGCTCAGGGTACTCGAACACTGAAGCTTTCTTT
>once|TRBJ1-3|TRBV30|-
CAWSPGFRAYSGNTIYF
TGTGCCTGGAGCCCCGGATTCAGGGCCTACTCTGGAAACACCATATATTTT
>-|TRBJ2-1|TRBV27|-
CASSFTSSYNEQFF
TGTGCCAGCAGTTTCACTAGCTCCTACAATGAGCAGTTCTTC
>-|TRBJ2-3|TRBV4-3|TRBD1
CASSQGTGRDTQYF
TGCGCCAGCAGCCAAGGGACAGGTAGAGATACGCAGTATTTT
>few|TRBJ1-1|TRBV5-1|-
CASSATVNTEAFF
TGCGCCAGCAGCGCCACAGTTAACACTGAAGCTTTCTTT
>-|TRBJ1-2|TRBV6-9|-
CASSYTQSPRATDANYGYTF
TGTGCCAGCAGTTACACCCAATCCCCTCGAGCGACGGACGCTAACTATGGCTACACCTTC
>-|TRBJ2-1|TRBV29-1|-
CSDAKGARQGEQFF
TGCAGCGACGCTAAAGGGGCAAGGCAAGGTGAGCAGTTCTTC
>-|TRBJ1-1|TRBV5-5|-
CASRKGRGDTEAFF
TGTGCCAGCAGAAAGGGGAGGGGGGACACTGAAGCTTTCTTT
>-|TRBJ1-5|TRBV6-1|-
CASSEVGYSNQPQHF
TGTGCCAGCAGTGAAGTCGGTTATAGCAATCAGCCCCAGCATTTT
>-|TRBJ1-2|TRBV15|-
CATSRDGGVNTF
TGTGCCACCAGCAGGGACGGCGGGGTGAACACCTTC
>-|TRBJ2-3|TRBV11-2|-
CASSTRSSGGTDTQYF
TGTGCCAGCAGCACTAGAAGCTCAGGGGGCACAGATACGCAGTATTTT
>few|TRBJ1-2|TRBV6-2/TRBV6-3|-
CASSYGSPIYGYTF
TGTGCCAGCAGTTACGGCAGCCCAATCTATGGCTACACCTTC